This TCR beta chain was retrieved from a study of OX40 agonist ivuxolimab in advanced cancers. The germline V gene has CDR1 SEHNR and CDR2 FQNEAQ (reference sequence). CDR3 length equals 13 residues. V dropped 5 bases and J dropped 5 bases, with 12 bases sitting between them. Study conclusions and caveats: At 0.1 to 3.0 mg/kg, clonal expansion of CD4+ and CD8+ blood T cells had occurred by week 6.

On this clone itself: Its antigen is currently unknown.

Data came from immunoSEQ multiplex PCR; TCRdb stores just in-frame clones and leaves some out. The sample contains 70,000 or so clones, around 85% of which appear only once. This specimen consisted of CD4+ or CD8+ T cells sorted from blood, obtained in a trial of the OX40 agonist ivuxolimab. This TCR was sampled from an adult with an advanced solid tumor such as melanoma, head and neck, liver or kidney cancer. V usage is TRBV7-9 and J usage is TRBJ1-1; D is perhaps TRBD1 (6 bases). The chain's CDR3 is CASSRKGGTEAFF. The CDR3 nucleotides are TGTGCCAGCAGCCGTAAAGGGGGGACTGAAGCTTTCTTT.